The TCR beta chain described here comes from a study of PD-1 blockade in classical Hodgkin lymphoma. Across the whole study: Patients were administered nivolumab (3 mg/kg intravenously) every 2 weeks.

This clone was observed a handful of times. Its target is unknown. Produced via immunoSEQ multiplex PCR; TCRdb's table is partial and in-frame only. The top ten hold 8.3% of the sample, which has approximately 17,000 clones, over 60% seen once. Germline V lookup: CDR1 SNHLY, CDR2 FYNNEI. Trimming removed 6 bases at V and 4 bases at J, with 10 bases between. The CDR3 length is 13 residues. Study outcomes and limitations: According to reports, newly diagnosed patients had lower baseline TCR diversity than healthy donors, and relapsed/refractory patients had lower baseline TCR diversity still. Possible causes of repertoire differences, disease activity or prior therapy, remain undefined.

Each patient's relapse followed autologous stem cell transplantation, and brentuximab vedotin exposure varied. Patients reached a best response of complete response, partial response or progressive disease. This clonotype was sampled from a human donor with classical Hodgkin lymphoma. Sequencing used peripheral blood mononuclear cells (PBMCs), obtained before the second cycle of nivolumab. V usage is TRBV2 and J usage is TRBJ1-5; D gene uncertain. The CDR3 sequence: CASRGPGNQPQHF. The CDR3 DNA reads TGTGCCAGCAGGGGCCCTGGGAATCAGCCCCAGCATTTT.